Listed below are T cell receptor beta chains from one sample, sequenced in a study of OX40 agonist ivuxolimab in advanced cancers. Clones were sequenced by immunoSEQ multiplex PCR, and TCRdb holds only the in-frame ones, with some missing. The sample carries 50,000 to 75,000 clones, more than 75% recorded once. The input for sequencing was CD4+ or CD8+ T cells sorted from blood, taken in a trial of the OX40 agonist ivuxolimab. The receptor set was obtained from an adult with an advanced solid tumor such as melanoma, head and neck, liver or kidney cancer. CDR3s include the opening cysteine and the closing phenylalanine or tryptophan. The order of the fields is J gene, V gene, clone size, D gene, CDR3 protein, CDR3 DNA. D genes are given only for firm matches. Part of the rows lack a size; the others show once, few, many or a class for expanded clones.

>TRBJ2-1|TRBV10-3|.|TRBD2
CAISRGLAGGPEQFF
TGTGCCATCAGCAGGGGACTAGCGGGAGGGCCTGAGCAGTTCTTC
>TRBJ1-3|TRBV18|.|TRBD1
CASSPGQGGNTIYF
TGTGCCAGCTCACCCGGACAGGGAGGAAACACCATATATTTT
>TRBJ1-3|TRBV11-2|once|.
CASSSQTGGNTIYF
TGTGCCAGCAGCTCCCAAACAGGGGGAAACACCATATATTTT
>TRBJ1-1|TRBV7-8|few|.
CASSLGGFGANTEAFF
TGTGCCAGCAGCTTAGGAGGGTTCGGGGCGAACACTGAAGCTTTCTTT
>TRBJ2-5|TRBV7-9|.|TRBD2
CASSLGLAGGIDQETQYF
TGTGCCAGCAGCCTCGGACTAGCGGGTGGGATCGACCAAGAGACCCAGTACTTC
>TRBJ2-1|TRBV14|.|TRBD2
CASSQAGTTWFF
TGTGCCAGCAGCCAAGCCGGGACTACCTGGTTCTTC
>TRBJ2-7|TRBV5-1|.|TRBD2
CASSGTGTSGSNEQYF
TGCGCCAGCAGCGGGACCGGGACTAGCGGGAGTAACGAGCAGTACTTC
>TRBJ1-6|TRBV2|.|TRBD1
CASRTGQGDNSPLHF
TGTGCCAGCAGAACCGGACAGGGGGATAATTCACCCCTCCACTTT
>TRBJ2-3|TRBV5-1|.|TRBD2
CASSGGLKDTQYF
TGCGCCAGCAGCGGGGGACTAAAAGATACGCAGTATTTT
>TRBJ2-7|TRBV7-9|once|.
CASSQAISEQYF
TGTGCCAGCAGCCAGGCGATTTCAGAGCAGTACTTC
>TRBJ1-6|TRBV11-2|.|.
CASTHGLNSPLHF
TGTGCCAGCACCCATGGTCTTAATTCACCCCTCCACTTT
>TRBJ1-6|TRBV5-1|medium-sized|.
CASSALWDSPLHF
TGCGCCAGCAGCGCTCTATGGGATTCACCCCTCCACTTT
>TRBJ2-7|TRBV19|.|TRBD1
CASSITPGGEQYF
TGTGCCAGTAGTATTACGCCAGGGGGCGAGCAGTACTTC
>TRBJ1-3|TRBV6-1|.|.
CASSGEQASGNTIYF
TGTGCCAGCAGTGGCGAACAGGCATCTGGAAACACCATATATTTT
>TRBJ1-5|TRBV7-2|.|.
CASSLLHQPQHF
TGTGCCAGCAGCTTATTACATCAGCCCCAGCATTTT
>TRBJ2-1|TRBV10-2|.|TRBD2
CASSELRAGGGNEQFF
TGCGCCAGCAGTGAGCTTCGAGCGGGAGGAGGGAATGAGCAGTTCTTC
>TRBJ1-2|TRBV2|.|.
CASARVAGAGYTF
TGTGCCAGCGCCAGGGTTGCGGGGGCAGGCTACACCTTC
>TRBJ1-1|TRBV30|.|.
CAWRWKGRGTEAFF
TGTGCCTGGAGGTGGAAGGGAAGAGGCACTGAAGCTTTCTTT
>TRBJ2-7|TRBV9|.|.
CASSVGGDLSYEQYF
TGTGCCAGCAGCGTAGGGGGGGACCTCTCCTACGAGCAGTACTTC
>TRBJ2-6|TRBV7-9|once|.
CASSLVPGANVLTF
TGTGCCAGCAGCTTAGTACCTGGGGCCAACGTCCTGACTTTC
>TRBJ2-7|TRBV10-3|.|.
CAISEPLGREGYEQYF
TGTGCCATCAGTGAGCCCCTGGGCAGGGAAGGGTACGAGCAGTACTTC
>TRBJ2-1|TRBV7-9|once|TRBD1
CASSFPPGTGVHEQFF
TGTGCCAGCAGCTTTCCCCCCGGGACAGGGGTCCATGAGCAGTTCTTC
>TRBJ1-2|TRBV7-9|.|.
CASSRLLNGGSSYGYTF
TGTGCCAGCAGCCGACTCTTGAATGGGGGGTCCAGCTATGGCTACACCTTC
>TRBJ1-1|TRBV5-1|.|.
CASSSTENTEAFF
TGCGCCAGCAGCTCCACAGAGAACACTGAAGCTTTCTTT
>TRBJ1-1|TRBV20-1|.|.
CSAAKAAEAFF
TGCAGTGCTGCGAAGGCCGCTGAAGCTTTCTTT
>TRBJ1-3|TRBV11-1|.|.
CASSLWAGRLSGNTIYF
TGTGCCAGCAGCTTATGGGCCGGGAGGCTCTCTGGAAACACCATATATTTT
>TRBJ2-1|TRBV7-8|.|.
CASSFIVSWVNEQFF
TGTGCCAGCAGCTTTATCGTCTCTTGGGTCAATGAGCAGTTCTTC
>TRBJ2-5|TRBV5-6|few|.
CASSPGTETQYF
TGTGCCAGCAGCCCTGGAACAGAGACCCAGTACTTC
>TRBJ2-1|TRBV5-1|.|TRBD1
CASSIDRGRHEQFF
TGCGCCAGCAGCATAGACAGGGGTAGGCATGAGCAGTTCTTC
>TRBJ2-1|TRBV19|.|.
CASRTKGWGEQFF
TGTGCCAGCAGAACCAAGGGATGGGGAGAGCAGTTCTTC
>TRBJ1-2|TRBV28|few|.
CASVPTLQSKGGYTF
TGTGCCAGCGTCCCTACGTTACAGTCTAAGGGTGGCTACACCTTC
>TRBJ2-5|TRBV6-5|once|TRBD2
CASSYRRGADETQYF
TGTGCCAGCAGTTACAGGCGGGGGGCGGATGAGACCCAGTACTTC
>TRBJ1-1|TRBV11-2|.|.
CASSSAYTEAFF
TGTGCCAGCAGCTCTGCGTACACTGAAGCTTTCTTT
>TRBJ2-1|TRBV19|.|TRBD2
CASTPRASGIYNEQFF
TGTGCCAGTACCCCCCGCGCTAGCGGTATCTACAATGAGCAGTTCTTC
>TRBJ2-7|TRBV7-9|.|.
CASTPPAGYEQYF
TGTGCCAGCACCCCCCCCGCGGGATACGAGCAGTACTTC
>TRBJ2-7|TRBV4-2|.|TRBD1
CASSLDDRAIGQYF
TGTGCCAGCAGCCTCGATGACAGGGCCATAGGGCAGTACTTC
>TRBJ1-1|TRBV5-5|.|.
CASSMDTMNTEAFF
TGTGCCAGCAGCATGGACACGATGAACACTGAAGCTTTCTTT